Below are 15 T cell receptor beta chains sequenced from a single sample in a study of metastatic and nonmetastatic thyroid tumors. TCRdb reanalyzed the PCR reads via MiXCR. This sample has about 16,000 clones; about 32% occur once, and the top ten carry roughly 12%. No treatment had been given to any patient before thyroid surgery. What was sequenced was tumor tissue. These receptors all stem from a male donor with papillary thyroid cancer or a benign thyroid nodule (not recorded which). Some clones in this sample may be carry-over from other donors' samples.

V gene TRBV13 combines with J gene TRBJ1-6; no reliable D call. This CDR3 region has 14 residues. The V end lost 6 bases, the J end lost 5 bases, and 11 bases lay between the germline ends. Germline values: CDR1 PRHDT, CDR2 FYEKMQ (reference sequence). The CDR3 sequence: CASRSSHNNSPLHF. CDR3 bases: TGTGCCAGCAGGTCCAGCCATAATAATTCACCCCTCCACTTT.

This clone was detected ten times or more. The chain links TRBV20-1 to TRBJ2-1, with TRBD2 as a possible D gene (7 bases). There are 13 residues in the CDR3. The V end lost 7 bases, the J end lost 5 bases, and 15 bases lay between the germline ends. Germline values: CDR1 DFQATT, CDR2 SNEGSKA (reference sequence). In DNA, the CDR3 is TGCAGTGTTTTTGGGGGGGGGCACAATGAGCAGTTCTTC. Residues: CSVFGGGHNEQFF.

Relative to its sample, this clone is medium-sized (0.01 to 0.1%). The genes are TRBV12-3 or TRBV12-4 and TRBJ2-5; D is perhaps TRBD2 (6 bases). This CDR3 region has 15 residues. V lost 3 bases to trimming and J lost 4 bases, with 15 bases between them. The CDR3 coding sequence is TGTGCCAGCAGTTTTAGGGACTTAGCAGGAGAGACCCAGTACTTC. It translates to CASSFRDLAGETQYF.

The table lists this clone with a count of one. One base away lies a much larger clone, so this may be a sequencing read error. This chain links TRBV5-6 with TRBJ2-1; 8 bases match TRBD1. The CDR3 is 14 amino acids. The V gene's germline CDR1 is SGHDT and CDR2 YYEEEE. The V gene end was trimmed by 3 bases and the J gene end by 8 bases; junction bases not matched to a gene: 7. CDR3 loop: CASSSPGQDYEQFF. CDR3 in DNA: TGTGCCAGCAGCTCCCCGGGACAGGATTATGAGCAGTTCTTC.

J is TRBJ1-1 and V is TRBV20-1; weak D call: TRBD1 (5 bases). The V end lost 0 bases, the J end lost 3 bases, and 14 bases lay between the germline ends. The CDR3 covers 15 residues. Germline V gene data show CDR1 as DFQATT and CDR2 as SNEGSKA (reference sequence). The CDR3 loop is CSARDRWGRDTEAFF. CDR3 nucleotide sequence: TGCAGTGCTAGAGATCGATGGGGGAGGGACACTGAAGCTTTCTTT.

This clone was detected many times. The gene calls are TRBV20-1 and TRBJ2-5; D ambiguous. There are 13 residues in the CDR3. V gave up 6 bases and J gave up 5 bases, with 16 bases separating them. The germline V gene has CDR1 DFQATT and CDR2 SNEGSKA (reference sequence). The chain's CDR3 is CSAPRAPRETQYF. Written as DNA, the CDR3 is TGCAGTGCCCCGAGAGCACCGAGGGAGACCCAGTACTTC.

The sample holds many counts of this clone. Compared with germline, one end of the junction differs, possibly owing to a read error. The sample contains more than one DNA sequence encoding this CDR3. This rearrangement joins TRBV7-3 to TRBJ2-3; 10 bases agree with TRBD1. CDR1 SGHTA and CDR2 FQGTGA come from the germline V gene. The CDR3 runs 14 residues. CDR3 sequence: CASSLTGGAGTQYF. CDR3 nucleotides: TGTGCCAGCAGCTTGACAGGGGGCGCAGGTACGCAATATTTT.

The CDR3 spells CASSPVRDHTEAFF. The CDR3 region has the DNA TGTGCCAGCAGTCCCGTCCGGGACCACACTGAAGCTTTCTTT. The chain couples TRBV6-1 to TRBJ1-1, with D perhaps TRBD1 (5 bases). The CDR3 length is 14 residues. CDR1 is MNHNS and CDR2 is SASEGT in the germline V gene. Trimming pared 5 bases from V and 3 bases from J, leaving 13 bases between.

The rearrangement uses TRBV20-1 and TRBJ2-1, with 10 bases identical to TRBD2. The CDR3 has 15 residues. CDR1 and CDR2 from the germline V gene are DFQATT and SNEGSKA (reference sequence). Trimming removed 3 bases from V and 6 bases from J; junction bases left unmatched: 8. The CDR3 here is CSASPLAGDVNEQFF. The CDR3 nucleotides read TGCAGTGCTAGTCCTCTAGCGGGAGATGTCAATGAGCAGTTCTTC.

V is TRBV11-3 and J is TRBJ1-4; D call uncertain. CDR1 is SGHNT and CDR2 is YENEEA in the germline V gene. The CDR3 is 16 residues long. Between the trimmed V and J ends, which lost 2 bases and 3 bases, there was a span of 13 bases. This chain's CDR3 is CASSLRAGRPNEKLFF. Here the CDR3 DNA reads TGTGCCAGCAGCTTAAGGGCAGGCCGACCTAATGAAAAACTGTTTTTT.

DNA for the CDR3: TGTGCCAGCAGTCCTAGGGACCATTCTCGACGACAGTTCTTC. Amino acids: CASSPRDHSRRQFF. The chain recombines TRBV6-2 or TRBV6-3 with TRBJ2-1; D is tentatively TRBD1 or TRBD2 (5 bases each). Germline lookup yields CDR1 MNHEY and CDR2 SVGEGT. Trimming removed 5 bases at V and 13 bases at J, with 21 bases between. CDR3 length: 14 residues.

This clone occurred many times. V is TRBV11-2 and J is TRBJ2-1, with 15 bases lining up with TRBD2. This CDR3 comprises 17 residues. V lost 5 bases and J lost 9; bases outside the gene matches: 11. Looked up from germline, CDR1 is SGHAT and CDR2 is FQNNGV. For the CDR3, the DNA is TGTGCCAGCAGCCCGGGACTAGCGGGAGGCCGCCGGGTTGAGCAGTTCTTC. Amino acids: CASSPGLAGGRRVEQFF.

This clone was detected ten times or more. The rearrangement uses TRBV27 and TRBJ2-3; no clear D. There are 13 residues in the CDR3. Germline values: CDR1 MNHEY, CDR2 SMNVEV (reference sequence). Trimming cost V 4 bases and J 2 bases, with 7 bases left between them. The CDR3 sequence is CASSYRLTDTQYF. CDR3 sequence (DNA): TGTGCCAGCAGTTACCGACTCACAGATACGCAGTATTTT.

Many counts were recorded for this clone. This sequence joins TRBV7-9 and TRBJ2-3; TRBD1 might be the D (5 bases). CDR3 length equals 13 residues. Germline CDR1 SEHNR, CDR2 FQNEAQ (reference sequence). The ends were cut back, 3 bases at V and 6 bases at J, with 10 bases in the middle. CDR3 nucleotide sequence: TGTGCCAGCAGCTTTTACAGGACGGATACGCAGTATTTT. Translated, it gives CASSFYRTDTQYF.

In this sample, this clone turned up a few times. The V call is TRBV19, the J call TRBJ2-1, with D perhaps TRBD1 or TRBD2 (5 bases each). This CDR3 comprises 14 residues. Between the trimmed V and J ends, which lost 8 bases and 9 bases, there was a span of 20 bases. The germline gives CDR1 LNHDA, CDR2 SQIVND (reference sequence). The CDR3 here is CASAGRGPGGEQFF. In DNA form, the CDR3 reads TGTGCCAGTGCAGGTAGGGGCCCCGGAGGTGAGCAGTTCTTC.